Given below is one T cell receptor beta chain in context. It lacks a known antigen. Base qualities are not provided; no much larger clone lies one nucleotide away. RNA was extracted using the RNeasy kit, and about 0.45 to 1 microgram was reverse transcribed with random hexamers. The immunoSEQ multiplex PCR assay, which covers 54 Vbeta and 13 Jbeta segments, was used to amplify TCR beta CDR3 regions. Bias from PCR amplification was corrected by using a synthetic template baseline for primer optimization and for computational correction. Concerning the study's data processing: Reads were annotated to V, D and J genes per IMGT and analyzed with immunoSEQ Analyzer, keeping only productive sequences. Clonality was calculated as one minus the Shannon entropy normalized by log2 of the number of productive unique sequences. For each patient and control, public and private clones were evaluated among the 100 most prevalent clones. Clones were defined as Susac-specific if absent from the healthy and MS cohorts, from 1052 published viral clones and from other ImmuneACCESS disease sequences. TCRdb handled the public reads itself, with Q25 trimming in fastp and clone calling in MiXCR, and kept productive beta chains. All rows with the same CDR3 protein become a single entry with the most common DNA and genes. It is TCRdb's table, rather than the study itself, that gives the V and J calls and clone size. This sample lists about 69,000 distinct CDR3 sequences; 90% to 95% were detected once. Jointly, the top ten make up about 0.47% of the sample.

This sample was included in a study of CD8 T cells in Susac syndrome (dated by TCRdb to the late 2010s). With regard to the full study: The study used repertoire sequencing to test whether antigen drove CD8+ T cell activation and differentiation in Susac syndrome. CD8+ T cell repertoire clonality was compared between 11 to 12 healthy donors, approximately 14 Susac syndrome patients and around 16 multiple sclerosis patients.

Per the germline V gene, SGHDN is the CDR1 and FVKESK is the CDR2. V loses 4 bases of germline sequence and J loses 8 bases, and the interval between the two ends is 14 bases. The CDR3 goes from the cysteine to the phenylalanine over 13 residues. Of the read, only the CDR3 DNA is kept; its 39 bases are in frame from base 1. Peripheral blood CD8+ and CD4+ T cells from healthy donors, Susac syndrome patients and multiple sclerosis patients were profiled using high-throughput TCR beta sequencing. The multiple sclerosis controls were treatment-naive patients who had stable or active relapsing-remitting disease and met the revised McDonald criteria. CD8+ TEMRA cells were enriched by FACS, while bulk CD8+ and CD4+ T cells were purified by magnetic negative isolation. Blood was drawn into EDTA tubes, processed within 24 hours, and PBMCs were isolated by density gradient centrifugation. PBMCs intended for TCR sequencing were frozen in liquid nitrogen and were later thawed in a 37 degrees C water bath. The sorted or isolated CD4+, CD8+ and CD8+ TEMRA cells had a purity of 90% or higher.

What the authors observed across the whole study: The study acknowledged that relatively few individuals were included in the TCR sequencing and HLA analysis.

Sample: CD8+ T cells from PBMCs. The V gene is TRBV14 and the J gene is TRBJ1-2, with a weak D call of TRBD1 (5 bases match). This receptor was identified in a human donor with multiple sclerosis. The CDR3 loop reads CASSLEWGGGYTF. The nucleotide sequence reads as follows: TGTGCCAGCAGCCTCGAGTGGGGCGGCGGCTACACCTTC. With all but the CDR3 taken from the reference TRBV14 and TRBJ1-2 genes, the full variable domain is: EAGVTQFPSHSVIEKGQTVTLRCDPISGHDNLYWYRRVMGKEIKFLLHFVKESKQDESGMPNNRFLAERTGGTYSTLKVQPAELEDSGVYFCASSLEWGGGYTFGSGTRLTVV.